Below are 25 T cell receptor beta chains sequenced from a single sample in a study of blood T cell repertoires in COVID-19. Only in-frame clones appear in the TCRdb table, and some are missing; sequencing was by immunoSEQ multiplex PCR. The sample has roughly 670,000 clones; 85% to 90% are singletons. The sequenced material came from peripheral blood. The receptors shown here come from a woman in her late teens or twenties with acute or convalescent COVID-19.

CDR3 bases: TGTGCCAACTCACAGGGTGGCGAAAACACTGAAGCTTTCTTT. Amino acids: CANSQGGENTEAFF. The V gene is TRBV6-4, the J gene TRBJ1-1; perhaps TRBD1 as D (6 bases). This CDR3 contains 14 residues. Germline V CDR1 and CDR2: MRHNA, SNTAGT. V lost 10 bases and J 2 bases, leaving 17 bases between the germline ends.

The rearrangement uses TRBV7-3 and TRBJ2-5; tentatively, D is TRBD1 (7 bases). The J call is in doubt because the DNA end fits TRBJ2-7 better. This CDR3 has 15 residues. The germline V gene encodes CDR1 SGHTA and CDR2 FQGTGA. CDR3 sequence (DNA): TGTGCCAGCAGCTTATCCCCAGGGGGGACCTACGAGCAGTACTTC. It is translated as CASSLSPGGTYEQYF.

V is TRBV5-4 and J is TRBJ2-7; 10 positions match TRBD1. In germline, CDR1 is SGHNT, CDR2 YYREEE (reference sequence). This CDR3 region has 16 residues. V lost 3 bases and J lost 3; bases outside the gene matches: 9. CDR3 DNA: TGTGCCAGCAGCTCCAAAACGAGGACAGGGGGCTACGAGCAGTACTTC. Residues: CASSSKTRTGGYEQYF.

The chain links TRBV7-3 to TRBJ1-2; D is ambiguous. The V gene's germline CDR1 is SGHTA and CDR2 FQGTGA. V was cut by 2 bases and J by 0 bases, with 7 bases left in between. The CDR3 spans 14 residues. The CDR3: CASSLGGPNYGYTF. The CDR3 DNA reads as TGTGCCAGCAGCTTAGGAGGGCCTAACTATGGCTACACCTTC.

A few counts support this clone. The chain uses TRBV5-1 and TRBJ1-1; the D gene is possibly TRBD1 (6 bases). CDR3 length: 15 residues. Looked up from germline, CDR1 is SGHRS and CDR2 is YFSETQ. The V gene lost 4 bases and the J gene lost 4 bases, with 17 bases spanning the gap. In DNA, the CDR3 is TGCGCCAGCAGCGCAAATACAGGGAGTGGCACTGAAGCTTTCTTT. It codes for CASSANTGSGTEAFF. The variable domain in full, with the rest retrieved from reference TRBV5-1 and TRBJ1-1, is KAGVTQTPRYLIKTRGQQVTLSCSPISGHRSVSWYQQTPGQGLQFLFEYFSETQRNKGNFPGRFSGRQFSNSRSEMNVSTLELGDSALYLCASSANTGSGTEAFFGQGTRLTVV.

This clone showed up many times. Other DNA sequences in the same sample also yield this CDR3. The CDR3 DNA reads TGTGCCAGTAGTATGCGGGACGGATCCTACGAGCAGTACTTC. It is translated as CASSMRDGSYEQYF. The chain joins TRBV19 to TRBJ2-7, with TRBD2 as a possible D gene (6 bases). V was cut by 3 bases and J by 1 base, with 10 bases left in between. The CDR3 has 14 amino acids. CDR1 LNHDA and CDR2 SQIVND come from the germline V gene (reference sequence).

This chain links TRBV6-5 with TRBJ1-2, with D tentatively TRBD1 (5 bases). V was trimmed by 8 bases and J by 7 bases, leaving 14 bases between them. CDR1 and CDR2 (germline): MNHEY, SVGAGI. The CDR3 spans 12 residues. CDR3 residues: CASGAFSTGYTF. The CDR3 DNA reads TGTGCCAGCGGGGCATTCTCGACTGGCTACACCTTC.

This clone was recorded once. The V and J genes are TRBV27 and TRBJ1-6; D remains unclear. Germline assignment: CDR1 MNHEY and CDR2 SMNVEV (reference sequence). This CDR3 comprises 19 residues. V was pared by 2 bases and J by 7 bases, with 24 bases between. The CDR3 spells CASSLTSGLPPITNSPLHF. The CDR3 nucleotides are TGTGCCAGCAGTTTAACGAGTGGACTCCCCCCTATAACGAATTCACCCCTCCACTTT.

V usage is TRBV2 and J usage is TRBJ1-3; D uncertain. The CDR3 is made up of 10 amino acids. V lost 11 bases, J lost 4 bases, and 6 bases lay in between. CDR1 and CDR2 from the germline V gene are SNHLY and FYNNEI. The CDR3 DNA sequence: TGTGCCGTCGGGGGAAACACCATATATTTT. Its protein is CAVGGNTIYF.

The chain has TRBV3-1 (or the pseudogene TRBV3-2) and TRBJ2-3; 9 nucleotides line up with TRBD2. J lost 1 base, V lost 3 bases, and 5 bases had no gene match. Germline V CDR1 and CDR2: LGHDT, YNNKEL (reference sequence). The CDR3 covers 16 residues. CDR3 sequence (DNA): TGTGCCAGCAGCCAGGCTAGGACTAGCGGCACAGATACGCAGTATTTT. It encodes CASSQARTSGTDTQYF.

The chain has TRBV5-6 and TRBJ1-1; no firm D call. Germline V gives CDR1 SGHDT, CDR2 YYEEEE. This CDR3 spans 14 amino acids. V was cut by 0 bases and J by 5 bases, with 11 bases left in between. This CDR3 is CASSLARRMTEAFF. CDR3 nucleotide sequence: TGTGCCAGCAGCTTGGCTCGGAGGATGACTGAAGCTTTCTTT.

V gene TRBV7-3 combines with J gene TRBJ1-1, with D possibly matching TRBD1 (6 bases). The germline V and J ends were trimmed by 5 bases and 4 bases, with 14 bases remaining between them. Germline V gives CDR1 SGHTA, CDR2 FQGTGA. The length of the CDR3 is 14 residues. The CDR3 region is CASSEQGGATEAFF. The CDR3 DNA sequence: TGTGCCAGCAGCGAACAGGGTGGCGCCACTGAAGCTTTCTTT.

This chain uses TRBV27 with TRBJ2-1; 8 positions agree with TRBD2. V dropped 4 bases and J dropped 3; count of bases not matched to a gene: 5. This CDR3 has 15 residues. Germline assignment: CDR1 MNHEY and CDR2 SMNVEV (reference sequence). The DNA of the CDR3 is TGTGCCAGCAGTTCCGCGGGGGGCGTCTACAATGAGCAGTTCTTC. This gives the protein CASSSAGGVYNEQFF.

CDR3 nucleotide sequence: TGTGCCAGCAAATTGACGTCACTATACTACGAGCAGTACTTC. Its protein product is CASKLTSLYYEQYF. The V gene is TRBV6-5, the J gene TRBJ2-7; D ambiguous. Germline loops: CDR1 MNHEY, CDR2 SVGAGI. The CDR3 loop spans 14 amino acids. V dropped 7 bases and J dropped 3 bases, with 16 bases sitting between them.

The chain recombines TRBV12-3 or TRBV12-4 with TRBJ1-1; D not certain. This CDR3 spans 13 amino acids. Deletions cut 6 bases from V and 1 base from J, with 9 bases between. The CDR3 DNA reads TGTGCCAGCAGCCCGGGGTCGAACACTGAAGCTTTCTTT. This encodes CASSPGSNTEAFF.

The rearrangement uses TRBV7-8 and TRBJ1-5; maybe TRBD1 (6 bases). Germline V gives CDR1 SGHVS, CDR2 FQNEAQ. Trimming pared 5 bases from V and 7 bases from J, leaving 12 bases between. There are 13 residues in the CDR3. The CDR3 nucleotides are TGTGCCAGCAGCCCCGGGGGGGGCCAGCCCCAGCATTTT. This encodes CASSPGGGQPQHF.

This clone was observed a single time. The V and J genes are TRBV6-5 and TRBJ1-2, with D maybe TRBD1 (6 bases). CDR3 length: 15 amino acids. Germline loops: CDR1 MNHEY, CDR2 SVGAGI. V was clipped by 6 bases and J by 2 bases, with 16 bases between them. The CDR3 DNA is TGTGCCAGCAGGGAGTGGGGGCTTGGAAACTATGGCTACACCTTC. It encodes CASREWGLGNYGYTF.

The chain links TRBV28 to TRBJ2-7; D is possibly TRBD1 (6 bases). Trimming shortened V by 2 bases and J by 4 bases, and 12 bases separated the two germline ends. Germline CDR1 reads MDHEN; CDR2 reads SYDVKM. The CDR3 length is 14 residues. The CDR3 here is CASSLSGTSYEQYF. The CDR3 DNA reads TGTGCCAGCAGTTTAAGTGGGACAAGTTACGAGCAGTACTTC.

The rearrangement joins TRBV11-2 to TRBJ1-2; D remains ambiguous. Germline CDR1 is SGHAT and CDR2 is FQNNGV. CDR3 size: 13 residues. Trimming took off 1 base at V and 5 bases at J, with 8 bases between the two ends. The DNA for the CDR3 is TGTGCCAGCAGCTTAGTAGCCCCGTATGGCTACACCTTC. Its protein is CASSLVAPYGYTF.

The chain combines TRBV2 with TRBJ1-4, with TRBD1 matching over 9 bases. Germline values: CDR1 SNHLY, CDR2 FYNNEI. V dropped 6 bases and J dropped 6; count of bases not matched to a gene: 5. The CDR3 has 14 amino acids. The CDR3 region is CASRTGGGYEKLFF. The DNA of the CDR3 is TGTGCCAGCAGAACAGGGGGCGGGTATGAAAAACTGTTTTTT.

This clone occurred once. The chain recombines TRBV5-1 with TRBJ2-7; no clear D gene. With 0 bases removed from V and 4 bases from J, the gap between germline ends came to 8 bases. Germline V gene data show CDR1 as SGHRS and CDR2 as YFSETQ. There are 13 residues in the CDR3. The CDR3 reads CASSLVSGYEQYF. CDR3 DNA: TGCGCCAGCAGCTTGGTTTCCGGGTACGAGCAGTACTTC.

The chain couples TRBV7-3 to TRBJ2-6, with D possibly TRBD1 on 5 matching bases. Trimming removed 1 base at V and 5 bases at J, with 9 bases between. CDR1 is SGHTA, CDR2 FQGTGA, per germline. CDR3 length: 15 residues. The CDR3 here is CASSLKTGWANVLTF. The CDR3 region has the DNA TGTGCCAGCAGCTTAAAAACAGGTTGGGCCAACGTCCTGACTTTC.

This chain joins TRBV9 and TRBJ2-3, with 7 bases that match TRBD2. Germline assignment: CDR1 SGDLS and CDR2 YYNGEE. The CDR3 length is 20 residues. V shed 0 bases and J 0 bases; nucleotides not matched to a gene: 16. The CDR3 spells CASSVAVRSSGRSSTDTQYF. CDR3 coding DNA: TGTGCCAGCAGCGTAGCTGTTCGGTCTAGCGGACGTTCTAGCACAGATACGCAGTATTTT.

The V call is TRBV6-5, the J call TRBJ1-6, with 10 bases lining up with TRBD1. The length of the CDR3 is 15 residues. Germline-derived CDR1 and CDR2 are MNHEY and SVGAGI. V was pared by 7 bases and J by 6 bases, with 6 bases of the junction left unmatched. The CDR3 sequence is CASTFRDRGNSPLHF. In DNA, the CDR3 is TGTGCCAGCACCTTCCGGGACAGGGGTAATTCACCCCTCCACTTT.

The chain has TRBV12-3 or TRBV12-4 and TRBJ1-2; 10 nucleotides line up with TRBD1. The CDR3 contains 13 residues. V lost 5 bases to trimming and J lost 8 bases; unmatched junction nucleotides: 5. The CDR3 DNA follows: TGTGCCAGCAGTGCCAGACAGGGGGCGGGCTACACCTTC. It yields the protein CASSARQGAGYTF.